This TCR beta chain was recovered during a study of Graves' ophthalmopathy and Graves' hyperthyroidism. Findings and limits, study-wide: For separating ophthalmopathy from stable hyperthyroidism, a 13-signature model gave approximately 90% sensitivity and roughly 79% specificity. In blood, most expanded thyroid clonotypes above 0.001 frequency were also detected.

CDR3 size: 17 residues. In germline, CDR1 is MNHEY, CDR2 SMNVEV (reference sequence). Unmatched junction bases numbered 7, after V lost 0 bases and J lost 3 bases. TCR beta CDR3 amplification used RNA transcripts. In the first round, RT-PCR was carried out with HTBI primers, and a multiplex PCR formed the second round. TCRdb called the multiplex PCR reads again in MiXCR, with one record for every CDR3 protein. Of some 200,000 distinct CDR3 sequences in the sample, less than 30% were seen once. Ophthalmopathy donors showed moderate-to-severe activity, CAS ≥3, NOSPECS ≥4 and a duration under 3 months. This clonotype was seen many times. Its cognate antigen is unknown.

The chain combines TRBV27 with TRBJ2-7; 11 bases map to TRBD2. The sample consisted of peripheral blood. The TCR sequence derives from a middle-aged man with Graves' ophthalmopathy. CDR3 residues: CASSLSGTSGSFYEQYF. CDR3 sequence (DNA): TGTGCCAGCAGTTTATCAGGGACTAGCGGTAGCTTCTACGAGCAGTACTTC.